The 15 T cell receptor beta chains reported below all come from one sample, sequenced in a study of blood T cell repertoires in COVID-19 (TCRdb year 2020). The library was built by means of the immunoSEQ multiplex PCR assay. Sourced from immuneACCESS, this table was stored by TCRdb with only in-frame sequences that have V and J called. A share of the clones is absent; for the studies checked, an unresolved V gene accounts for under half, and the remainder has no known explanation. This sample has 60,000 to 70,000 clones in its table, and approximately 86% of those were observed once. 16% of the sample comes from the top ten. The material sequenced was peripheral blood. The source of these receptors is a man in his forties with COVID-19, enrolled during active disease.

The chain carries TRBV10-3 and TRBJ1-2, with D unclear. Germline lookup yields CDR1 ENHRY and CDR2 SYGVKD. V lost 4 bases and J lost 6, with 12 bases in between. The CDR3 contains 13 residues. CDR3 nucleotide sequence: TGTGCCATCAGTGGGGGAGGGTTCGATGGCTACACCTTC. The encoded protein is CAISGGGFDGYTF.

This sequence joins TRBV6-6 and TRBJ2-5; 7 bases are a match to TRBD2. The V and J ends lost 6 bases and 5 bases, in that order; junction bases with no gene match: 3. CDR1 and CDR2 from the germline V gene are MNHNY and SVGAGI (reference sequence). The CDR3 runs 12 residues. The CDR3 nucleotides read TGTGCCAGCAGCAGGGACTATGAGACCCAGTACTTC. Residues: CASSRDYETQYF.

This clone came up once. The V gene is TRBV18, the J gene TRBJ2-1; 9 bases are a match to TRBD1. The CDR3 has 15 residues. Per germline, CDR1 KGHSH and CDR2 LQKENI. Trimming took 8 bases from V and 8 from J; bases not matched to a gene: 13. CDR3 nucleotide sequence: TGTGCCAGCACCGGGGGGACAGGGTCTTTGGATGAGCAGTTCTTC. Protein product: CASTGGTGSLDEQFF.

The V and J genes are TRBV6-1 and TRBJ2-5, with TRBD2 matching 9 bases. In germline, CDR1 is MNHNS, CDR2 SASEGT. The CDR3 length is 15 residues. Losses at the gene ends were 3 bases for V and 3 bases for J; bases not matched to a gene: 5. The CDR3 DNA reads TGTGCCAGCAGTGAGCAGACTAGCGGAGAAGAGACCCAGTACTTC. Protein sequence: CASSEQTSGEETQYF.

The V call is TRBV23-1, the J call TRBJ2-5; D is uncertain. TRBV23-1 is assigned to the ORF class and has an uncertain function. The CDR3 runs to 12 residues. Trimming removed 10 bases at V and 1 base at J, with 10 bases between. Written as DNA, the CDR3 is TGCGCCACCCTATCCGTCCAAGAGACCCAGTACTTC. It is translated as CATLSVQETQYF.

V usage is TRBV6-4 and J usage is TRBJ2-1; 8 bases are shared with TRBD2. Germline V lookup: CDR1 MRHNA, CDR2 SNTAGT. Trimming at V came to 6 bases and at J to 5 bases, leaving 9 bases not matched to a gene. The CDR3 consists of 15 residues. The CDR3 reads CASSPWRGADNEQFF. The CDR3 DNA reads TGTGCCAGCAGCCCATGGCGGGGGGCCGACAATGAGCAGTTCTTC.

V and J are TRBV10-2 and TRBJ1-1, with a tentative D call TRBD1 (6 bases). This CDR3 region has 14 residues. CDR1 and CDR2 from the germline V gene are WSHSY and SAAADI. V lost 4 bases and J lost 0, with 9 bases in between. The CDR3 region has the DNA TGCGCCAGCAGTGGAACAGGGTTGAACACTGAAGCTTTCTTT. The encoded protein is CASSGTGLNTEAFF.

This chain links TRBV30 with TRBJ2-2; D possibly corresponds to TRBD1 (6 bases). This CDR3 is built from 14 residues. With 5 bases removed from V and 2 bases from J, the gap between germline ends came to 12 bases. CDR1 GTSNPN and CDR2 SVGIG come from the germline V gene (reference sequence). The CDR3 sequence is CAWDEGDNTGELFF. The CDR3 DNA sequence: TGTGCCTGGGACGAGGGGGATAACACCGGGGAGCTGTTTTTT.

This clone was detected a few times. The chain couples TRBV4-1 to TRBJ2-2; 10 positions match TRBD1. The CDR3 extends over 19 amino acids. Germline V gene sequence: CDR1 MGHRA, CDR2 YSYEKL. The J segment lost 5 bases and the V segment lost 2 bases, leaving 14 bases of the junction unmatched. In nucleotides, the CDR3 is TGCGCCAGCAGCCAAAGGGGTTTTGGGACAGGGGCAGGGACCGGGGAGCTGTTTTTT. This gives the protein CASSQRGFGTGAGTGELFF.

This chain joins TRBV29-1 and TRBJ1-3; a weak D match, TRBD1 (5 bases). The germline gives CDR1 SQVTM, CDR2 ANQGSEA. Trimming took off 8 bases at V and 4 bases at J, with 18 bases between the two ends. This CDR3 comprises 14 residues. CDR3 residues: CSPLGRVVGNTIYF. CDR3 bases: TGCAGCCCGCTAGGCAGGGTGGTAGGAAACACCATATATTTT.

The chain links TRBV11-2 to TRBJ2-1; D is ambiguous. The length of the CDR3 is 14 residues. CDR1 is SGHAT and CDR2 is FQNNGV in the germline V gene. V gave up 5 bases and J gave up 8 bases, with 16 bases separating them. The CDR3 region is CASSQRLSFDEQFF. CDR3 DNA sequence: TGTGCCAGCAGCCAGAGACTTAGCTTCGATGAGCAGTTCTTC. The whole variable domain, remainder taken from reference TRBV11-2 and TRBJ2-1, is EAGVAQSPRYKIIEKRQSVAFWCNPISGHATLYWYQQILGQGPKLLIQFQNNGVVDDSQLPKDRFSAERLKGVDSTLKIQPAKLEDSAVYLCASSQRLSFDEQFFGPGTRLTVL.

In its sample, this clone was seen a few times. The chain employs TRBV4-1 and TRBJ2-7, with 10 positions matching TRBD2. Germline loops: CDR1 MGHRA, CDR2 YSYEKL. With 1 base clipped from V and 5 bases from J, the junction kept 5 bases outside the gene matches. The CDR3 is made up of 15 amino acids. CDR3 nucleotides: TGCGCCAGCAGCCAAGGTCTAGCGGGGGTGAACGAGCAGTACTTC. Amino acid sequence: CASSQGLAGVNEQYF.

V usage is TRBV29-1 and J usage is TRBJ1-4; 9 bases match TRBD1. The CDR3 spans 13 residues. The germline V gene encodes CDR1 SQVTM and CDR2 ANQGSEA. V trimming: 4 bases; J trimming: 5 bases; junction bases outside the gene matches: 2. CDR3 sequence reads: CSVAGTGNEKLFF. CDR3 nucleotides: TGCAGCGTTGCAGGGACAGGGAATGAAAAACTGTTTTTT.

The genes are TRBV5-6 and TRBJ1-2, with D possibly TRBD1 on 5 matching bases. Trimming removed 5 bases at V and 3 bases at J, with 14 bases between. Germline values: CDR1 SGHDT, CDR2 YYEEEE. This CDR3 is 14 amino acids long. The CDR3 DNA reads TGTGCCAGCAGGGCCGACAGCCCTTACTATGGCTACACCTTC. The encoded protein is CASRADSPYYGYTF.

This clone was picked up a small number of times. The chain combines TRBV5-1 with TRBJ1-1, with D unresolved. The CDR3 is 13 amino acids. Deletions cut 0 bases from V and 4 bases from J, with 7 bases between. The V gene's germline CDR1 is SGHRS and CDR2 YFSETQ. CDR3: CASSLGGSTEAFF. For the CDR3, the DNA is TGCGCCAGCAGCTTGGGAGGGTCCACTGAAGCTTTCTTT. Full variable domain (missing parts from reference TRBV5-1 and TRBJ1-1): KAGVTQTPRYLIKTRGQQVTLSCSPISGHRSVSWYQQTPGQGLQFLFEYFSETQRNKGNFPGRFSGRQFSNSRSEMNVSTLELGDSALYLCASSLGGSTEAFFGQGTRLTVV.